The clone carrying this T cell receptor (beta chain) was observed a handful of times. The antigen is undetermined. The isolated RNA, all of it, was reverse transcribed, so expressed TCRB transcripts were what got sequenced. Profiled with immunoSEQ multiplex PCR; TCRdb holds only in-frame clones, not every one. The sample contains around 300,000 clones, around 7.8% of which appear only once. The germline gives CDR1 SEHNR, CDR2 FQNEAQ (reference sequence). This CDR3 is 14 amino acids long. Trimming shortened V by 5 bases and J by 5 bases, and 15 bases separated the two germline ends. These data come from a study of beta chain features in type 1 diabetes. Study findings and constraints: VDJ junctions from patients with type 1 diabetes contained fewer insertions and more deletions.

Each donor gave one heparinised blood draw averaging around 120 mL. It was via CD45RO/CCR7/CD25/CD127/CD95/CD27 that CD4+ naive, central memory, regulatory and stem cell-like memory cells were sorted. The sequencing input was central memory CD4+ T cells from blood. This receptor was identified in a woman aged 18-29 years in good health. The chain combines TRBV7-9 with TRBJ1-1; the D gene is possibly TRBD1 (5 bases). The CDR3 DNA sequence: TGTGCCAGCAGCCCCAGGACACGGTGGACTGAAGCTTTCTTT. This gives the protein CASSPRTRWTEAFF.